A selection of T cell receptor beta chains follows, all from one sample in a study of blood T cell repertoires in COVID-19. The protocol was immunoSEQ multiplex PCR, while the TCRdb copy is restricted to in-frame clones and leaves out a portion. The repertoire holds over 200,000 clones, with about nine tenths as singletons. The material sequenced was PBMCs or T cells enriched from blood (not recorded which). These receptors all stem from a man between 25 and 39 years old who had recovered from COVID-19. The CDR3 runs from the conserved cysteine through the conserved F or W. A D gene is named only where the DNA matches it firmly. Size is omitted from some rows. Given values are once, few, many or a class for expanded clones.

CDR3nt: TGTGCCAGCAGCTTAGCGGTCCTGAGCTCTGGAAACACCATATATTTT; CDR3aa: CASSLAVLSSGNTIYF; v_gene: TRBV7-6; abundance: NA; j_gene: TRBJ1-3; d_gene: NA
CDR3nt: TGTGCCAGCAGCGCCCTCGGGACAGGGGACTATGGCTACACCTTC; CDR3aa: CASSALGTGDYGYTF; v_gene: TRBV9; abundance: NA; j_gene: TRBJ1-2; d_gene: TRBD1
CDR3nt: TGTGCCAGCAGTTACGCTAGTCTCTCCTACGAGCAGTACTTC; CDR3aa: CASSYASLSYEQYF; v_gene: TRBV6-5; abundance: NA; j_gene: TRBJ2-7; d_gene: NA
CDR3nt: TGTGCCAGCTCACCATTACTAGCGGGGTACAATGAGCAGTTCTTC; CDR3aa: CASSPLLAGYNEQFF; v_gene: TRBV18; abundance: NA; j_gene: TRBJ2-1; d_gene: TRBD2
CDR3nt: TGTGCCAGCAGTTTACTAACAGGGGGCCAAGCTTTCTTT; CDR3aa: CASSLLTGGQAFF; v_gene: TRBV28; abundance: NA; j_gene: TRBJ1-1; d_gene: TRBD1
CDR3nt: TGTGCCAGCAGTCCGTTTCGAGGTGAAGCTTTCTTT; CDR3aa: CASSPFRGEAFF; v_gene: TRBV27; abundance: once; j_gene: TRBJ1-1; d_gene: NA
CDR3nt: TGTGCCAGCTCACCCGAGGGACTAGCGGGAGGCCTAAGCTCCTACAATGAGCAGTTCTTC; CDR3aa: CASSPEGLAGGLSSYNEQFF; v_gene: TRBV18; abundance: NA; j_gene: TRBJ2-1; d_gene: TRBD2
CDR3nt: TGCGCCAGCAGCCGGACAGGGGCGACGAGGGGCACCTCCTACGAGCAGTACTTC; CDR3aa: CASSRTGATRGTSYEQYF; v_gene: TRBV10-1; abundance: once; j_gene: TRBJ2-7; d_gene: TRBD1
CDR3nt: TGTGCCAGTAGTCAGGGCCGAGAATGGTACTCTGGAAACACCATATATTTT; CDR3aa: CASSQGREWYSGNTIYF; v_gene: TRBV19; abundance: once; j_gene: TRBJ1-3; d_gene: NA
CDR3nt: TGTGCCAGCAGCCGGGACATAGGCACAGATACGCAGTATTTT; CDR3aa: CASSRDIGTDTQYF; v_gene: TRBV6-5; abundance: NA; j_gene: TRBJ2-3; d_gene: NA
CDR3nt: TGTGCCAGCAGCGACGGCGGTAGCGGGATGCGGAGCACAGATACGCAGTATTTT; CDR3aa: CASSDGGSGMRSTDTQYF; v_gene: TRBV6-2/TRBV6-3; abundance: NA; j_gene: TRBJ2-3; d_gene: TRBD2
CDR3nt: TGTGCCACCGGGGACATAGACCGCAATCAGCCCCAGCATTTT; CDR3aa: CATGDIDRNQPQHF; v_gene: TRBV15; abundance: NA; j_gene: TRBJ1-5; d_gene: NA
CDR3nt: TGTGCCACCAGTGATTTTACCGGGACAGGGGGCCCCCGGGGGCCCCAGCATTTT; CDR3aa: CATSDFTGTGGPRGPQHF; v_gene: TRBV24-1; abundance: NA; j_gene: TRBJ1-5; d_gene: TRBD1
CDR3nt: TGTGCCAGCAGCCCACTTCTGAACACTGAAGCTTTCTTT; CDR3aa: CASSPLLNTEAFF; v_gene: TRBV4-2; abundance: NA; j_gene: TRBJ1-1; d_gene: NA
CDR3nt: TGTGCCAGCAGTTTATGGGGGCTGAACACTGAAGCTTTCTTT; CDR3aa: CASSLWGLNTEAFF; v_gene: TRBV6-5; abundance: few; j_gene: TRBJ1-1; d_gene: NA
CDR3nt: TGTGCCAGCAGTTTCGGCGGCGGGCTCTCCTACAATGAGCAGTTCTTC; CDR3aa: CASSFGGGLSYNEQFF; v_gene: TRBV28; abundance: NA; j_gene: TRBJ2-1; d_gene: NA
CDR3nt: TGTGCCAGCACCGAGGGACAGCGGAGGGGGGATGGCTACACCTTC; CDR3aa: CASTEGQRRGDGYTF; v_gene: TRBV9; abundance: NA; j_gene: TRBJ1-2; d_gene: TRBD1
CDR3nt: TGTGCCAGTAGTATAGATTGGACAGGGGGATCATCAGAGACCCAGTACTTC; CDR3aa: CASSIDWTGGSSETQYF; v_gene: TRBV19; abundance: NA; j_gene: TRBJ2-5; d_gene: TRBD1
CDR3nt: TGTGCCAGCAGCCCAACCGGGACAGTGAACACTGAAGCTTTCTTT; CDR3aa: CASSPTGTVNTEAFF; v_gene: TRBV9; abundance: NA; j_gene: TRBJ1-1; d_gene: TRBD1
CDR3nt: TGCGCCAGCAGCTTGGACAGGGGTCAGCCCCAGCATTTT; CDR3aa: CASSLDRGQPQHF; v_gene: TRBV5-1; abundance: NA; j_gene: TRBJ1-5; d_gene: TRBD1
CDR3nt: TGTGCCAGCAGCCAAGTACAGGGCTCCTACGAGCAGTACTTC; CDR3aa: CASSQVQGSYEQYF; v_gene: TRBV4-2; abundance: NA; j_gene: TRBJ2-7; d_gene: NA
CDR3nt: TGTGCCAGCAGTGACCCGGGACTCATAAATCAGCCCCAGCATTTT; CDR3aa: CASSDPGLINQPQHF; v_gene: TRBV2; abundance: NA; j_gene: TRBJ1-5; d_gene: NA
CDR3nt: TGTGCCACCAGCAGAGATGCAGGGCCCACCTACGAGCAGTACTTC; CDR3aa: CATSRDAGPTYEQYF; v_gene: TRBV15; abundance: NA; j_gene: TRBJ2-7; d_gene: NA
CDR3nt: TGTGCCAGCAGCCGCTACGACACAGAGCTGAACTATGGCTACACCTTC; CDR3aa: CASSRYDTELNYGYTF; v_gene: TRBV14; abundance: NA; j_gene: TRBJ1-2; d_gene: NA
CDR3nt: TGTGCCAGCAGCTTCGAGCCGGGACAGGGGTCCTACAATGAGCAGTTCTTC; CDR3aa: CASSFEPGQGSYNEQFF; v_gene: TRBV7-9; abundance: NA; j_gene: TRBJ2-1; d_gene: TRBD1
CDR3nt: TGTGCCAGCAGCATTGGGACAGGGTCCGCAGATACGCAGTATTTT; CDR3aa: CASSIGTGSADTQYF; v_gene: TRBV9; abundance: NA; j_gene: TRBJ2-3; d_gene: TRBD1
CDR3nt: TGCGCCAGCAGCATGGGTATCCGGGTTTCTTTAGGTGAGCAGTTCTTC; CDR3aa: CASSMGIRVSLGEQFF; v_gene: TRBV23-1; abundance: few; j_gene: TRBJ2-1; d_gene: NA
CDR3nt: TGTGCCACCAGTGATTTCCCAGGGTTTTTCGGCGCGAACACCGGGGAGCTGTTTTTT; CDR3aa: CATSDFPGFFGANTGELFF; v_gene: TRBV24-1; abundance: NA; j_gene: TRBJ2-2; d_gene: NA
CDR3nt: TGTGCCAGCAGCGTCCGGACTAGCACAGATACGCAGTATTTT; CDR3aa: CASSVRTSTDTQYF; v_gene: TRBV9; abundance: once; j_gene: TRBJ2-3; d_gene: NA
CDR3nt: TGTGCCAGCAGCCCCCCCGACAGGGGGCTTCACGAGCAGTACTTC; CDR3aa: CASSPPDRGLHEQYF; v_gene: TRBV5-4; abundance: NA; j_gene: TRBJ2-7; d_gene: TRBD1
CDR3nt: TGTGCCAGCAGTTGGACAGGCAGATATGGCTACACCTTC; CDR3aa: CASSWTGRYGYTF; v_gene: TRBV2; abundance: few; j_gene: TRBJ1-2; d_gene: TRBD1
CDR3nt: TGCGCCAGCAGCCAAGGGCGGAAGAGCACAGATACGCAGTATTTT; CDR3aa: CASSQGRKSTDTQYF; v_gene: TRBV4-3; abundance: NA; j_gene: TRBJ2-3; d_gene: NA
CDR3nt: TGTGCCAGCAGTTACGGGGCTTCCTACGAGCAGTACTTC; CDR3aa: CASSYGASYEQYF; v_gene: TRBV6-5; abundance: once; j_gene: TRBJ2-7; d_gene: NA
CDR3nt: TGCAGCGTTGACCCCCTACAGGGGGTAGGCTATGGCTACACCTTC; CDR3aa: CSVDPLQGVGYGYTF; v_gene: TRBV29-1; abundance: NA; j_gene: TRBJ1-2; d_gene: TRBD1
CDR3nt: TGTGCCAGCAGTTACAAAGGACTAGCGGCCAACGTTCGGAACGAGCAGTACTTC; CDR3aa: CASSYKGLAANVRNEQYF; v_gene: TRBV6-2/TRBV6-3; abundance: once; j_gene: TRBJ2-7; d_gene: TRBD2
CDR3nt: TGTGCCAGCAGCCCCCAAGCGGGGAGCTCCTACAATGAGCAGTTCTTC; CDR3aa: CASSPQAGSSYNEQFF; v_gene: TRBV7-9; abundance: NA; j_gene: TRBJ2-1; d_gene: TRBD2
CDR3nt: TGTGCCAGCAGCCGTGGTAGCGTGGGCTACGAGCAGTACTTC; CDR3aa: CASSRGSVGYEQYF; v_gene: TRBV14; abundance: many; j_gene: TRBJ2-7; d_gene: NA